This section outlines one TCR beta chain sequence together with its context. Its target is not known. Assay execution proceeded at the deep level. TCRdb's table, derived via immunoSEQ multiplex PCR, lists solely in-frame clones and lacks some. The sample yields more than 550,000 clones, less than 95% seen once. Trimming pared 2 bases from V and 7 bases from J, leaving 6 bases between. The CDR3 length is 12 residues. Germline CDR1 MDHEN, CDR2 SYDVKM. The entry originates in a study of shared clonotypes between healthy human individuals. Notes on the study in general: Large sequencing depth failed to make sorted-subset sequencing complete, rarefaction showed.

Sequenced input: memory CD8+ T cells from PBMCs. The subset here: CD45RO+ cells pooled with CCR7-negative TemRA cells. The V gene is TRBV28, the J gene TRBJ2-1, with no clear D. This TCR was sampled from a man aged 18 to 30 in good health. Some clones in this sample may be carry-over from other donors' samples. The CDR3 nucleotides are TGTGCCAGCAGTTTAGCGGCAAATGAGCAGTTCTTC. Encoded protein: CASSLAANEQFF.